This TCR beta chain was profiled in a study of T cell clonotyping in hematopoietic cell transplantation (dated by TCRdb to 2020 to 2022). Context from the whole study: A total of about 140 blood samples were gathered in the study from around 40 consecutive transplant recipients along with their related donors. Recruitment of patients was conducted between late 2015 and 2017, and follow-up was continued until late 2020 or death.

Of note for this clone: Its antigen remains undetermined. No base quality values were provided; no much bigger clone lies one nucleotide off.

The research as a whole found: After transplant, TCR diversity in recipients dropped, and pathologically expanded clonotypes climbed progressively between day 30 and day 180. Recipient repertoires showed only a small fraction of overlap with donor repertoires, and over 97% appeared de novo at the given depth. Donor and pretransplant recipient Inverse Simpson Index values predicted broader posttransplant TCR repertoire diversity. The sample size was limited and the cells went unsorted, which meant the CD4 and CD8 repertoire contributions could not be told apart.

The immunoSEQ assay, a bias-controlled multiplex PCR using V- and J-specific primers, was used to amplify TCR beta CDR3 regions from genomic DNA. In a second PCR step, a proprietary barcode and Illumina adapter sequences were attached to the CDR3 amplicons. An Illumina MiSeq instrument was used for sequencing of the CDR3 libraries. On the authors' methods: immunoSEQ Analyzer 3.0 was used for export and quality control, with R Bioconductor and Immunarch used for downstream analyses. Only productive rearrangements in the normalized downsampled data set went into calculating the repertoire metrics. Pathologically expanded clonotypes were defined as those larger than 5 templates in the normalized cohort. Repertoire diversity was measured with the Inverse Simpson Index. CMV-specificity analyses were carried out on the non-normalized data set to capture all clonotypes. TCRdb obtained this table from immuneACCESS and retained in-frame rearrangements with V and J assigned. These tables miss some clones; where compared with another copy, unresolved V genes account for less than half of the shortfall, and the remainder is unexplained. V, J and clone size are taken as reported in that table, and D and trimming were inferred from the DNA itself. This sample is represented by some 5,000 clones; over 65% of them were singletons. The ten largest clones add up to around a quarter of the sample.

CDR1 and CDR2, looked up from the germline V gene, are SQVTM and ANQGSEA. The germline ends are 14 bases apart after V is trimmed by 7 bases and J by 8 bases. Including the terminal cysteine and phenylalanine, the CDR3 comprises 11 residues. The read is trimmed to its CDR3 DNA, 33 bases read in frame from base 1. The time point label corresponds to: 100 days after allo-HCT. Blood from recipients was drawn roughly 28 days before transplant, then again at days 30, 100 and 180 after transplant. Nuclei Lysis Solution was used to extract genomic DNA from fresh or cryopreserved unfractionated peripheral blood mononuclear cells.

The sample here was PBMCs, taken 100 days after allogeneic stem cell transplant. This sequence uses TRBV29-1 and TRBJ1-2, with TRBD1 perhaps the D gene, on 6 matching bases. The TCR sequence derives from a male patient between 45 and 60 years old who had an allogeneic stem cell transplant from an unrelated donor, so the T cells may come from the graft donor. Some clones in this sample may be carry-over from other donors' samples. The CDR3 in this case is CSARDTTGYTF. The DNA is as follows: TGCAGCGCCCGGGACACCACAGGCTACACCTTC.